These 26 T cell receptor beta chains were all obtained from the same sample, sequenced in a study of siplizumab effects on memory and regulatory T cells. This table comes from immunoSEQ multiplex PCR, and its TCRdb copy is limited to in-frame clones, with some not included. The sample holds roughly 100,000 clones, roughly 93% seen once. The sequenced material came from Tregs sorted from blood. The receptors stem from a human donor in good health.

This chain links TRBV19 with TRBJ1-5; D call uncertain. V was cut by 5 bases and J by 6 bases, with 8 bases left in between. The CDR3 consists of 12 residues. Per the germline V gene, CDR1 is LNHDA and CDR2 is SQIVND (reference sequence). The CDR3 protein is CASSGPFQPQHF. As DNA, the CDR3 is TGTGCCAGTAGTGGACCTTTTCAGCCCCAGCATTTT.

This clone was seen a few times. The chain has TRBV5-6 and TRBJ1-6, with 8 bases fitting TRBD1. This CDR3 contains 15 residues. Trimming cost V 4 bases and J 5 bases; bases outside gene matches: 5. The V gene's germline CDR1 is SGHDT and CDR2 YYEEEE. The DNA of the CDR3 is TGTGCCAGCAGCCGCCTACAGGGGGATAATTCACCCCTCCACTTT. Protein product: CASSRLQGDNSPLHF.

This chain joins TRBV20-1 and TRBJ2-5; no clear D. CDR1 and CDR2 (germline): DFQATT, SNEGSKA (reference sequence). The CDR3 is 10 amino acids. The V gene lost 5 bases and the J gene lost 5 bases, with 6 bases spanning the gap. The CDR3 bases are TGCAGTGCTCAACTGGAGACCCAGTACTTC. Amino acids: CSAQLETQYF.

CDR3 protein: CASSLARETDTQYF. As DNA, the CDR3 is TGTGCCAGCAGCTTAGCCCGGGAAACAGATACGCAGTATTTT. The V call is TRBV7-9, the J call TRBJ2-3, with D possibly matching TRBD2 (5 bases). This CDR3 is 14 amino acids long. Germline lookup yields CDR1 SEHNR and CDR2 FQNEAQ (reference sequence). V was pared by 0 bases and J by 3 bases, with 7 bases between. Drawing the rest from reference TRBV7-9 and TRBJ2-3, the complete variable domain is DTGVSQNPRHKITKRGQNVTFRCDPISEHNRLYWYRQTLGQGPEFLTYFQNEAQLEKSRLLSDRFSAERPKGSFSTLEIQRTEQGDSAMYLCASSLARETDTQYFGPGTRLTVL.

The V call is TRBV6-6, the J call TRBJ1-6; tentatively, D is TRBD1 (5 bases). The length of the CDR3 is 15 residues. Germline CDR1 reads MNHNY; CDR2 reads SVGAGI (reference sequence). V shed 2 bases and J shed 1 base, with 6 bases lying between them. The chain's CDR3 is CASSYRGSYNSPLHF. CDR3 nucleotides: TGTGCCAGCAGTTACCGGGGGTCCTATAATTCACCCCTCCACTTT.

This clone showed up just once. The CDR3 DNA follows: TGTGCCACCAGCATAGGGGGGGGCTATGGCTACACCTTC. This encodes CATSIGGGYGYTF. This chain joins TRBV15 and TRBJ1-2; weak D call: TRBD1 (6 bases). This CDR3 region has 13 residues. Germline lookup yields CDR1 LNHNV and CDR2 YYDKDF (reference sequence). V was clipped by 4 bases and J by 4 bases, with 10 bases between them.

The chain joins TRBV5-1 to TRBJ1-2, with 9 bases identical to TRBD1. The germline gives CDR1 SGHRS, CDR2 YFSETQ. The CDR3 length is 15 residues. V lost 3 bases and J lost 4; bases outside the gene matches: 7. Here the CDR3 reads CASSSGQGLSYGYTF. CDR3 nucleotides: TGCGCCAGCAGCTCTGGACAGGGGTTGAGCTATGGCTACACCTTC.

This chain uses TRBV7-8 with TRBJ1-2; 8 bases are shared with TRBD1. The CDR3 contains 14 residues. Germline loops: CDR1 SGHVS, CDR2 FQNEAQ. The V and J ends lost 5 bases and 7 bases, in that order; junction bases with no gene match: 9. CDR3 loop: CASSRQITGGGYTF. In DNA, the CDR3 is TGTGCCAGCAGCCGACAAATAACAGGGGGTGGCTACACCTTC.

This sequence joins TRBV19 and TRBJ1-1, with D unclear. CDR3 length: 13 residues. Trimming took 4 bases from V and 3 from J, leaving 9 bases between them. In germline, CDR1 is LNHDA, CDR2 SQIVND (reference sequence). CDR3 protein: CASSSRWDTEAFF. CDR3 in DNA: TGTGCCAGTAGTAGCAGGTGGGACACTGAAGCTTTCTTT. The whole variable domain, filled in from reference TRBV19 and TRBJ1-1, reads DGGITQSPKYLFRKEGQNVTLSCEQNLNHDAMYWYRQDPGQGLRLIYYSQIVNDFQKGDIAEGYSVSREKKESFPLTVTSAQKNPTAFYLCASSSRWDTEAFFGQGTRLTVV.

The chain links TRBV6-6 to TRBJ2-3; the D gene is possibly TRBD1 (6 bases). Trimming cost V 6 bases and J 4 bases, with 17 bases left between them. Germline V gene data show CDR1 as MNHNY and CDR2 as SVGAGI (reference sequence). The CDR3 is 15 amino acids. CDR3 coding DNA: TGTGCCAGCAGCTGGCCCCGAACAGGGCCAGATACGCAGTATTTT. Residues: CASSWPRTGPDTQYF.

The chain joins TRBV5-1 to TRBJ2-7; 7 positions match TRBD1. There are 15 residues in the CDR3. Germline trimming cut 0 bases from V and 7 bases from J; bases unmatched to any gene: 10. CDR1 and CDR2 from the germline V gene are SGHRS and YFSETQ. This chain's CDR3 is CASSLETGALEEQYF. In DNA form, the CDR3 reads TGCGCCAGCAGCTTGGAAACAGGGGCACTGGAGGAGCAGTACTTC.

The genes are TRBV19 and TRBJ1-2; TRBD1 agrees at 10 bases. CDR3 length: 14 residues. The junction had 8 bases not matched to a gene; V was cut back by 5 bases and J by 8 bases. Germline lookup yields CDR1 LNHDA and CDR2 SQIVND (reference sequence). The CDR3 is CASSVTGGLSGYTF. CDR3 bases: TGTGCCAGTAGTGTGACAGGGGGCTTGAGCGGCTACACCTTC.

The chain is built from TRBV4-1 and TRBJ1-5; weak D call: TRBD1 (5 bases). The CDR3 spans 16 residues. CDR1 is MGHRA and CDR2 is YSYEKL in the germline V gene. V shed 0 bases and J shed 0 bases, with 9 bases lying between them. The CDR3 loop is CASSQDRGYSNQPQHF. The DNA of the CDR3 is TGCGCCAGCAGCCAAGATCGGGGGTATAGCAATCAGCCCCAGCATTTT.

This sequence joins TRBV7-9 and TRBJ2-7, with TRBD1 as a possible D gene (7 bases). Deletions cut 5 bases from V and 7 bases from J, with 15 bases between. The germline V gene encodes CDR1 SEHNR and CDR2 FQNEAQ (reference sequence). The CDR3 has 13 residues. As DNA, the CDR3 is TGTGCCAGCAGCAACCCAGGGGGGCGGGAGCAGTACTTC. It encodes CASSNPGGREQYF.

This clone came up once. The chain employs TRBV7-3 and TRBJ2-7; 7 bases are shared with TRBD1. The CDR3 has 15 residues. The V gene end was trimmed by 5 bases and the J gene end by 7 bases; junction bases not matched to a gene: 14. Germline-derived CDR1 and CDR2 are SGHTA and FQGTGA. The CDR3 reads CASSPAGTAQLEQYF. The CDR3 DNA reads TGTGCCAGCAGCCCGGCCGGGACAGCCCAGTTGGAGCAGTACTTC.

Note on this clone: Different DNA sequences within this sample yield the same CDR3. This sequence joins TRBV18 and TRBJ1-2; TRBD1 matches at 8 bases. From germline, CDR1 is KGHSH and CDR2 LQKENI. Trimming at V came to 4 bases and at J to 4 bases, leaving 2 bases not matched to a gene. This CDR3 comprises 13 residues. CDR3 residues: CASSRTGSYGYTF. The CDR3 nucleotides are TGTGCCAGCTCACGGACAGGGAGCTATGGCTACACCTTC.

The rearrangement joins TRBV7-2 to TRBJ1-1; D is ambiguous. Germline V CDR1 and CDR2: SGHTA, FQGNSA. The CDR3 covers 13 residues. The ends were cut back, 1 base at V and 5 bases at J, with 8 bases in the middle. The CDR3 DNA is TGTGCCAGCAGCTTAGAATTGGTAACTGAAGCTTTCTTT. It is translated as CASSLELVTEAFF.

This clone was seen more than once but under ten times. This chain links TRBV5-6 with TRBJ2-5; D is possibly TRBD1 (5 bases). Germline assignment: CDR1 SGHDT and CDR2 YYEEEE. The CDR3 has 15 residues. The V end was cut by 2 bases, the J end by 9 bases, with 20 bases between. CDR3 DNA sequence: TGTGCCAGCAGCTTATATGGGTCGGCCCAAGGGGCCCAGTACTTC. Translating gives CASSLYGSAQGAQYF. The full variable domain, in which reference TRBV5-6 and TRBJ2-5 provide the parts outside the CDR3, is DAGVTQSPTHLIKTRGQQVTLRCSPKSGHDTVSWYQQALGQGPQFIFQYYEEEERQRGNFPDRFSGHQFPNYSSELNVNALLLGDSALYLCASSLYGSAQGAQYFGPGTRLLVL.

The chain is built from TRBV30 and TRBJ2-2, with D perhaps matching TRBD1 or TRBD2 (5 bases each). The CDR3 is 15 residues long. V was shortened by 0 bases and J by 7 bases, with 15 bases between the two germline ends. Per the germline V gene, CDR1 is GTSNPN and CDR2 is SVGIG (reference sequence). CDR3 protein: CAWSVLGHGIGELFF. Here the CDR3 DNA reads TGTGCCTGGAGTGTACTAGGACACGGAATCGGGGAGCTGTTTTTT.

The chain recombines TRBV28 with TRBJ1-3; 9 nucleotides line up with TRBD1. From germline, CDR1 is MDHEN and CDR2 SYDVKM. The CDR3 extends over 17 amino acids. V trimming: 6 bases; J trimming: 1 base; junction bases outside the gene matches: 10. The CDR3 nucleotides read TGTGCCAGCAGCGGACCTCCCGGACAGGGGTCTGGAAACACCATATATTTT. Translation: CASSGPPGQGSGNTIYF.

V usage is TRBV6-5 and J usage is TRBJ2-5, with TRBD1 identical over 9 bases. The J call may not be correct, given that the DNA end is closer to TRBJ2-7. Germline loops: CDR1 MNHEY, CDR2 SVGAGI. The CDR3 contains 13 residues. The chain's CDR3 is CASSYSTGGEQYF. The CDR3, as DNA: TGTGCCAGCAGTTACTCGACAGGGGGCGAGCAGTACTTC.

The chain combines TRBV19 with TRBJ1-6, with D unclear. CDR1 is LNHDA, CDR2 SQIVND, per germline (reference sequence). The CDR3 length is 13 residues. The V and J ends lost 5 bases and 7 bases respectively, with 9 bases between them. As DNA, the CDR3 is TGTGCCAGTAGTGCCCGCTTAAATTCACCCCTCCACTTT. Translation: CASSARLNSPLHF.

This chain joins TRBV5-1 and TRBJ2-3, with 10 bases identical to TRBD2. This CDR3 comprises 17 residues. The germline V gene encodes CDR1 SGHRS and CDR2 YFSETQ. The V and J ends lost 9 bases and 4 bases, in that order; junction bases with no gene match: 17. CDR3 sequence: CATRTITLAGGPDTQYF. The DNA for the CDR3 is TGCGCCACCCGAACCATAACTTTAGCGGGAGGACCAGATACGCAGTATTTT. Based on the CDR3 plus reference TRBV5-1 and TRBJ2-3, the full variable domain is KAGVTQTPRYLIKTRGQQVTLSCSPISGHRSVSWYQQTPGQGLQFLFEYFSETQRNKGNFPGRFSGRQFSNSRSEMNVSTLELGDSALYLCATRTITLAGGPDTQYFGPGTRLTVL.

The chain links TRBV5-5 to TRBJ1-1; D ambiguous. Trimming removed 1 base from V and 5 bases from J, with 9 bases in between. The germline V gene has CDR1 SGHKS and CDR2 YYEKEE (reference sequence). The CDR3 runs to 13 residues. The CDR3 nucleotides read TGTGCCAGCAGCTTGTCACCGATGACTGAAGCTTTCTTT. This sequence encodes CASSLSPMTEAFF.

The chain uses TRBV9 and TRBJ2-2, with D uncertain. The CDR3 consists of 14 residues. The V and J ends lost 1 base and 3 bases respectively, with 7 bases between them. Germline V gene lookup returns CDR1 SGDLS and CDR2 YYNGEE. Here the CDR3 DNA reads TGTGCCAGCAGCGTATCAGGACACACCGGGGAGCTGTTTTTT. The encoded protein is CASSVSGHTGELFF.

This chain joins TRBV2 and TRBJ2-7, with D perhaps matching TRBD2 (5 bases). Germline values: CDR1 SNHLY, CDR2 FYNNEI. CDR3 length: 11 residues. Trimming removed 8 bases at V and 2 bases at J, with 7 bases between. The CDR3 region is CASGRAYEQYF. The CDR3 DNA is TGTGCCAGCGGGAGAGCCTACGAGCAGTACTTC.